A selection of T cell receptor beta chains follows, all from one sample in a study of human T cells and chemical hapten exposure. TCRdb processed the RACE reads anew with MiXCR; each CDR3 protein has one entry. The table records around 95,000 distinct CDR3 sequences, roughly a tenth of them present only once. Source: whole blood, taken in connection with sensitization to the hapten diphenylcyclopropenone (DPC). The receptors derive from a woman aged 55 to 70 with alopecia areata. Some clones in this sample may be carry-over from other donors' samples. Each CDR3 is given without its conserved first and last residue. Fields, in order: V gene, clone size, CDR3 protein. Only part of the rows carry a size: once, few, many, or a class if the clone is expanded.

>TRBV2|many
ASSPDRARQPQH
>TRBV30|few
AWSMGLGGDGYT
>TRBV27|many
ASSLWGADGYT
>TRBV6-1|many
AGMTFYEQY
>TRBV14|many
ASSPQGDYRNEQF
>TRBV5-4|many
ASSSGNRGFSYEQY
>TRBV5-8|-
ASSRQGGFNYGYT
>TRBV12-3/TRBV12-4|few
ASSSTGSSYGYT
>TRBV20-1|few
SAPGQGTAAEAF
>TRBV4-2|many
ASSQDRSYEHYGYT
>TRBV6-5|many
ASSGTSRNEQY
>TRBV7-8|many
ASSWTDRGYEQY
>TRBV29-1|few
SVFMNTEAF
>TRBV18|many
ASSPPPGQGFHEQY
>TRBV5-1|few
ASSFSGGPYNEQF
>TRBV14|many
ASSKRTSGTPGQF
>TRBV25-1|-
ASSEGLDTDTQY
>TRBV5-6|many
ASSGLAESTDTQY
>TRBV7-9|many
ASSLDVGVEQY
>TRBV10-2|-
ASSAGTRETQY
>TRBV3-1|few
ASSQLRGGWYGHEQF
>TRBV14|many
ASSQGYTQY
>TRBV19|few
ASSVTSGGYNEQF
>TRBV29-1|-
SVKRRMNTEAF
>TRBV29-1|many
SVGQGLTYEQY
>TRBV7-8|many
ASSFDGTGTYEQY